The rows below give T cell receptor beta chains drawn from one sample of a study of control samples from healthy donors and cancer patients. Method: immunoSEQ multiplex PCR; TCRdb's copy keeps in-frame clones and lacks some. This sample yields approximately 170,000 clones, of which roughly 91% are seen a single time; about 1.6% belongs to the top ten. Sequencing was done on a sample of blood. These receptors all stem from a woman in her 30s in good health. CDR3s include the opening cysteine and the closing phenylalanine or tryptophan. A D gene is named only where the DNA matches it firmly. Not all rows give a size; the values are once, few, many and, for expanded clones, a class.

cdr3_nt	cdr3_aa	j_call	v_call	d_call	clone_size
TGTGCCAGCAGTTGGGGACAGAACTATGGCTACACCTTC	CASSWGQNYGYTF	TRBJ1-2	TRBV6-5	TRBD1	-
TGTGCCAGCAGTTACGGGCCAGAGCAGTACTTC	CASSYGPEQYF	TRBJ2-7	TRBV6-5	-	-
TGTGCCAGCAGTGACGGACTTAGCACAGATACGCAGTATTTT	CASSDGLSTDTQYF	TRBJ2-3	TRBV2	-	-
TGTGCCAGCAGTGAAGGTCCAGGCGGCACCGGGGAGCTGTTTTTT	CASSEGPGGTGELFF	TRBJ2-2	TRBV2	-	-
TGTGCCAGCAGCTTGGCTAGCACCATGAACACTGAAGCTTTCTTT	CASSLASTMNTEAFF	TRBJ1-1	TRBV7-9	-	-
TGCGCCAGCAGCCCCCTAGCGGGGGGGAACACCGGGGAGCTGTTTTTT	CASSPLAGGNTGELFF	TRBJ2-2	TRBV5-1	TRBD2	-
TGTGCCAGCAGCAAAGTTATCCAGGGGGAGACCGGGGAGCTGTTTTTT	CASSKVIQGETGELFF	TRBJ2-2	TRBV21-1	-	-
TGTGCCAGTACACAGACTAGCGGGAGATACGAGCAGTACTTC	CASTQTSGRYEQYF	TRBJ2-7	TRBV19	TRBD2	-
TGTGCCAGCAGTTCCCAGACAAACTTGAACACTGAAGCTTTCTTT	CASSSQTNLNTEAFF	TRBJ1-1	TRBV28	-	-
TGTGCCAGCAGCTTAACCCCTGCAACTAATGAAAAACTGTTTTTT	CASSLTPATNEKLFF	TRBJ1-4	TRBV7-3	-	-
TGTGCCTGGAGTGTGGGACAGCACTACGAGCAGTACTTC	CAWSVGQHYEQYF	TRBJ2-7	TRBV30	TRBD1	-
TGTGCCAGCAGGACTAGCGGCTACAGCACAGATACGCAGTATTTT	CASRTSGYSTDTQYF	TRBJ2-3	TRBV28	TRBD2	-
TGTGCCAGCAGTACCCCTAGCGGGAGGGTTGGCGAGCAGTACTTC	CASSTPSGRVGEQYF	TRBJ2-7	TRBV6-2/TRBV6-3	TRBD2	-
TGTGCCAGCAGCCTAACGGGTCATGAGCAGTTCTTC	CASSLTGHEQFF	TRBJ2-1	TRBV12-3/TRBV12-4	-	-
TGTGCCACCAGTGATTTCTATAGCAATCAGCCCCAGCATTTT	CATSDFYSNQPQHF	TRBJ1-5	TRBV24-1	-	-
TGTGCCAGCAGTTCACTAGTTCCCTACGAGCAGTACTTC	CASSSLVPYEQYF	TRBJ2-7	TRBV28	-	once